This T cell receptor beta chain appears in the sequencing data of a study of long-term antiretroviral therapy in people with HIV. As for this clone: The antigen remains undetermined.

An immunoSEQ assay, version v3.0, was performed at survey level. Here immunoSEQ multiplex PCR was the method, and the copy in TCRdb shows in-frame clones only, minus some. The data contain about 16,000 clones, over 70% of them seen just once; the ten biggest clones take up less than 14%. Study-level findings and limits: Post-ART, diversity grew, though it stayed under transplant donor control levels.

J lost 5 bases, V lost 4 bases, and 4 bases had no gene match. There are 15 residues in the CDR3. Germline loops: CDR1 LGHNA, CDR2 YNFKEQ. The specimen was unsorted PBMCs, collected 2.3 years after starting antiretroviral therapy. The J gene is TRBJ2-1, the V gene TRBV4-2; TRBD1 matches 11 bases. The receptor's source is a woman aged 35 to 49 with HIV. The CDR3 loop is CASSPGTGGDNEQFF. In DNA, the CDR3 is TGTGCCAGCAGCCCGGGGACAGGGGGGGACAATGAGCAGTTCTTC.